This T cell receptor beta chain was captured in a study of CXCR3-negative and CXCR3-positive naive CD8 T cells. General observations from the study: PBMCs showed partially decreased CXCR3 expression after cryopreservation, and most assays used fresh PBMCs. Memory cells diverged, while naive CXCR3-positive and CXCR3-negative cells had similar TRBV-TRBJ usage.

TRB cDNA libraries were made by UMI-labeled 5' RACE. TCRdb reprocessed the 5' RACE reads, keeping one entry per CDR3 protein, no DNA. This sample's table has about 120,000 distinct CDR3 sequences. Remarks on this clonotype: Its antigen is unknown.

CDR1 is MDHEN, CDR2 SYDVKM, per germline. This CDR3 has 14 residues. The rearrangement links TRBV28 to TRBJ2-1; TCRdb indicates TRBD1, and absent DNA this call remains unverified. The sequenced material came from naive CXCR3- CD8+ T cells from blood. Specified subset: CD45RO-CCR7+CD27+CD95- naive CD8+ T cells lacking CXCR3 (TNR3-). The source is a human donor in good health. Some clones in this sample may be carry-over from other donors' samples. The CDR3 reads CASRGDISYNEQFF.